A selection of T cell receptor beta chains follows, all from one sample in a study of regulatory T cells in long-lasting Graves disease. TCRdb independently ran MiXCR on the multiplex PCR reads; one entry per CDR3 protein. This sample carries fewer than 450,000 distinct CDR3 sequences, less than 25% of them seen once, and the ten largest clones take roughly 20%. The sequences come from peripheral blood mononuclear cells (PBMCs), collected when the disease was refractory, from a patient treated with antithyroid drugs. The receptor set was obtained from a female donor with Graves disease. CDR3s leave out the opening cysteine and the closing phenylalanine or tryptophan. A D gene is named only where the DNA matches it firmly.

J	D	length	V	CDR3
TRBJ2-6	.	14	TRBV10-3	AISESIGMGANVLT
TRBJ2-7	TRBD2	13	TRBV7-2	ASRTGTSGTYEQY
TRBJ2-1	.	11	TRBV6-2/TRBV6-3	ASSFGIGYEQF
TRBJ2-7	.	10	TRBV28	ASSFGAVEQY
TRBJ2-7	TRBD2	13	TRBV20-1	SASGTSGTSYEQY
TRBJ2-7	.	12	TRBV7-2	ASTEGWKSYEQY
TRBJ2-7	TRBD1	13	TRBV30	AWKYGDRGYYEQY
TRBJ2-7	TRBD2	17	TRBV15	ATSRDLTGLAGFSYEQY
TRBJ2-2	TRBD2	15	TRBV5-1	ASSWDQTSGGTGELF
TRBJ2-5	TRBD1	13	TRBV5-8	ASSLRTGAQETQY
TRBJ1-2	.	10	TRBV29-1	SVDGGNYGYT
TRBJ2-7	TRBD1	13	TRBV7-8	ASSLAEGTAFEQY
TRBJ2-7	TRBD2	11	TRBV19	ASGTSGTYEQY
TRBJ1-1	.	14	TRBV27	ASSLLGTGGNTEAF
TRBJ2-5	TRBD1	15	TRBV15	ATSRGLGDRDQETQY